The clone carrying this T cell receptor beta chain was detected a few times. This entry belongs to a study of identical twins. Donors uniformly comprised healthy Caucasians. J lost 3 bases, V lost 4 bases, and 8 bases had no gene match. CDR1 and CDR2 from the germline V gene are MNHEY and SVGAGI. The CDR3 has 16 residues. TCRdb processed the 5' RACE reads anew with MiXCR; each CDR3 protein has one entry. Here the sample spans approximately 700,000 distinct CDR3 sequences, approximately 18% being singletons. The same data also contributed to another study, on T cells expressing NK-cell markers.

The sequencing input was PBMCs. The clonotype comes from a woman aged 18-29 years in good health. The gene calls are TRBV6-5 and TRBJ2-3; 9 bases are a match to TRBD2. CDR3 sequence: CASSSGAGGNTDTQYF. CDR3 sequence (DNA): TGTGCCAGCAGTTCCGGCGCGGGGGGGAATACAGATACGCAGTATTTT.